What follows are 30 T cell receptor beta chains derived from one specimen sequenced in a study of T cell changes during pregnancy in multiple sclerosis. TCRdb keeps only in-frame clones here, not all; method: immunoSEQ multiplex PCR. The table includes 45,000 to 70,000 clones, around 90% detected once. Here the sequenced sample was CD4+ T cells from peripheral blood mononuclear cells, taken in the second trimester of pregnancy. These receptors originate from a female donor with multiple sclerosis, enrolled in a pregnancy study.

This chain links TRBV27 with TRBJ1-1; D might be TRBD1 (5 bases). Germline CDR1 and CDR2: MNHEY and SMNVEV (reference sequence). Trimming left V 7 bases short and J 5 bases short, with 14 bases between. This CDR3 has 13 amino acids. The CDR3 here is CASIGSGRTEAFF. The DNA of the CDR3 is TGTGCCAGCATTGGGTCAGGGCGGACTGAAGCTTTCTTT.

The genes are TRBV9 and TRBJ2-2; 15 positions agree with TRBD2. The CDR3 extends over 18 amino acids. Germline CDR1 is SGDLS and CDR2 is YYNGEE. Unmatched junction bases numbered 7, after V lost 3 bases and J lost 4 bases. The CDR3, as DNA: TGTGCCAGCAGCGCAGGGACTAGCGGGAGGAAGCGCACCGGGGAGCTGTTTTTT. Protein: CASSAGTSGRKRTGELFF.

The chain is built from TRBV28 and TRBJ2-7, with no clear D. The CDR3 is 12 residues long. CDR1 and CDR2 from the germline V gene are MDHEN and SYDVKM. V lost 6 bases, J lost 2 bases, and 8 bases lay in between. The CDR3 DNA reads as TGTGCCAGCAGCCTCCCCGCCTACGAGCAGTACTTC. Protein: CASSLPAYEQYF.

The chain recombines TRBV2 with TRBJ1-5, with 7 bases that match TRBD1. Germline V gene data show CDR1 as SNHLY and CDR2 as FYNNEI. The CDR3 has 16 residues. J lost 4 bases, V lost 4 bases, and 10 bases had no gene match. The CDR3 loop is CASSGNTGTANQPQHF. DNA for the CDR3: TGTGCCAGCAGTGGAAATACCGGGACAGCAAATCAGCCCCAGCATTTT.

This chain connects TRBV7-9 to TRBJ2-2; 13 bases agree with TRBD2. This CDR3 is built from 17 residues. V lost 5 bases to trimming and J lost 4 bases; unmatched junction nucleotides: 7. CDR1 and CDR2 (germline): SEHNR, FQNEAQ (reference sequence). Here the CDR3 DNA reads TGTGCCAGCAGCCCCCCCGGACTAGCGGGAGCCACCGGGGAGCTGTTTTTT. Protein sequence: CASSPPGLAGATGELFF.

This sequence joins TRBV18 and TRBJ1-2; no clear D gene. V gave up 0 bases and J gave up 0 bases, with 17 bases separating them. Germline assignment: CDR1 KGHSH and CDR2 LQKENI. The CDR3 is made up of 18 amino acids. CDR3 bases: TGTGCCAGCTCACCACCGGTACAACAGAACCTCACTAACTATGGCTACACCTTC. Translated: CASSPPVQQNLTNYGYTF.

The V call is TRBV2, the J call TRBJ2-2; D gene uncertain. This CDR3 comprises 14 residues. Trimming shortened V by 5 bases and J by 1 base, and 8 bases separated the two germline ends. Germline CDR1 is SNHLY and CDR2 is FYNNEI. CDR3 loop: CASSLTGNTGELFF. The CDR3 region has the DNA TGTGCCAGCAGTTTGACGGGGAACACCGGGGAGCTGTTTTTT.

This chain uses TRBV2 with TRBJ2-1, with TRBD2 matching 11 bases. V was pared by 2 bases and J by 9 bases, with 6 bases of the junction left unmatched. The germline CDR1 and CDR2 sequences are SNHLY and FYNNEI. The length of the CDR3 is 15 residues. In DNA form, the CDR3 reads TGTGCCAGCAGTGAAACTAGCGGGAGCAGGGGTGAGCAGTTCTTC. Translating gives CASSETSGSRGEQFF.

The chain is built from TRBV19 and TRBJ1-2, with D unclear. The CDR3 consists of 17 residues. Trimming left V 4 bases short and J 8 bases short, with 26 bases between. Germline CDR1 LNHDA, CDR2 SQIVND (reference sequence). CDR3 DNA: TGTGCCAGTAGTACCCAAGCGAGGCAGGAGGGCATTCGCGGCTACACCTTC. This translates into CASSTQARQEGIRGYTF.

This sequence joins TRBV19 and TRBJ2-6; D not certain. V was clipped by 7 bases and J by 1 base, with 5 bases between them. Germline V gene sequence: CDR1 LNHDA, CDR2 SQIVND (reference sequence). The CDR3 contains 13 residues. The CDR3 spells CASTQSGANVLTF. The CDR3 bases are TGTGCCAGTACCCAATCTGGGGCCAACGTCCTGACTTTC.

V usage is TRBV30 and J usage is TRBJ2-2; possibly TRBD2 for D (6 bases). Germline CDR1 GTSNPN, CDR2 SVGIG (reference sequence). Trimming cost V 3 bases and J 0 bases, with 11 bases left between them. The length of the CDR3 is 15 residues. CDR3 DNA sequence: TGTGCCTGGAGCCCCGGGACTGCGAACACCGGGGAGCTGTTTTTT. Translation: CAWSPGTANTGELFF.

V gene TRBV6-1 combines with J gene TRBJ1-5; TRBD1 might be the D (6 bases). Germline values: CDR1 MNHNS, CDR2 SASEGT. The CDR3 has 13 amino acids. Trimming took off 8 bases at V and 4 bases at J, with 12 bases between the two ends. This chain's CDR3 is CASGGGRNQPQHF. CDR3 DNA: TGTGCCAGCGGGGGGGGCCGAAATCAGCCCCAGCATTTT.

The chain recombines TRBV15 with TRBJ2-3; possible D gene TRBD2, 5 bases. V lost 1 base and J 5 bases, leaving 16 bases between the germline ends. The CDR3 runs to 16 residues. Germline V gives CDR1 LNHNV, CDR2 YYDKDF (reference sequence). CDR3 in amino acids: CATSRGDPAAGDTQYF. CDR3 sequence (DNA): TGTGCCACCAGCAGAGGCGACCCAGCGGCCGGAGATACGCAGTATTTT.

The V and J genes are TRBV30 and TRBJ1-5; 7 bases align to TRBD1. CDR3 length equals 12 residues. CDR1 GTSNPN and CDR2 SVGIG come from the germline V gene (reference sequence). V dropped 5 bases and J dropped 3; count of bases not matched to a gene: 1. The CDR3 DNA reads TGTGCCTGGGACAGGGACAATCAGCCCCAGCATTTT. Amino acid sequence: CAWDRDNQPQHF.

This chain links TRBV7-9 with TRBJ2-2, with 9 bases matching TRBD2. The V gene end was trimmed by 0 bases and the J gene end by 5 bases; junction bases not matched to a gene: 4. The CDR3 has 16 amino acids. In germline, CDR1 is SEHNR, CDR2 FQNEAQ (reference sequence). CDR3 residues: CASSLAGTSWTGELFF. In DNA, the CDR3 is TGTGCCAGCAGCTTAGCCGGGACTAGCTGGACCGGGGAGCTGTTTTTT.

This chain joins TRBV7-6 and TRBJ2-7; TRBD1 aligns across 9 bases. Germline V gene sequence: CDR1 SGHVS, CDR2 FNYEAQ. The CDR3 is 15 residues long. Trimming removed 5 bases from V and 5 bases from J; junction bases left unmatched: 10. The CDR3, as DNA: TGTGCCAGCAGCCCTAAACCTGGACAGGGGAACGAGCAGTACTTC. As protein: CASSPKPGQGNEQYF.

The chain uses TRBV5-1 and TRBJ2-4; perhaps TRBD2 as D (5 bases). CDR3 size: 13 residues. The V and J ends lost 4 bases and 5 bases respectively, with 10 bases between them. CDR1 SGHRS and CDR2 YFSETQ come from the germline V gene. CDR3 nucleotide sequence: TGCGCCAGCAGCCGGGGTATCGAAAACATTCAGTACTTC. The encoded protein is CASSRGIENIQYF.

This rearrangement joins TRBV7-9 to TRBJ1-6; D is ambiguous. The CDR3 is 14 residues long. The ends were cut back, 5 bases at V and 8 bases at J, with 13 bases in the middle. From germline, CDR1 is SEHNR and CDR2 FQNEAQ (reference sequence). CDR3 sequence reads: CASSAAGGYSPLHF. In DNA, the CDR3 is TGTGCCAGCAGCGCGGCTGGAGGGTATTCACCCCTCCACTTT. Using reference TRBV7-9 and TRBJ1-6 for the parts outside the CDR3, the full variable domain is DTGVSQNPRHKITKRGQNVTFRCDPISEHNRLYWYRQTLGQGPEFLTYFQNEAQLEKSRLLSDRFSAERPKGSFSTLEIQRTEQGDSAMYLCASSAAGGYSPLHFGNGTRLTVT.

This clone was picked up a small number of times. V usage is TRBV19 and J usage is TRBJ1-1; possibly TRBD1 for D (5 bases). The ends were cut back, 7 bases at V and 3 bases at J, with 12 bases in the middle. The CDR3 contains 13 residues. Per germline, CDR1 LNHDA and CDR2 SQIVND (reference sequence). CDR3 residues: CASISTAYTEAFF. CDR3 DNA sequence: TGTGCCAGTATCTCGACAGCTTACACTGAAGCTTTCTTT.

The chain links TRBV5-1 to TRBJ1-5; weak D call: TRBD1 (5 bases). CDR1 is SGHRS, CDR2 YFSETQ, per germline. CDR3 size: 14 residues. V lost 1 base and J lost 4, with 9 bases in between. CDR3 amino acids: CASSLMGGNQPQHF. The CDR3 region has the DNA TGCGCCAGCAGCTTGATGGGGGGAAATCAGCCCCAGCATTTT.

Written as DNA, the CDR3 is TGTGCCAGCCGCCGACAGTCCGATTCACCCCTCCACTTT. The encoded protein is CASRRQSDSPLHF. The chain is built from TRBV2 and TRBJ1-6; perhaps TRBD1 as D (5 bases). This CDR3 has 13 residues. Germline CDR1 reads SNHLY; CDR2 reads FYNNEI. The V end lost 8 bases, the J end lost 8 bases, and 13 bases lay between the germline ends.

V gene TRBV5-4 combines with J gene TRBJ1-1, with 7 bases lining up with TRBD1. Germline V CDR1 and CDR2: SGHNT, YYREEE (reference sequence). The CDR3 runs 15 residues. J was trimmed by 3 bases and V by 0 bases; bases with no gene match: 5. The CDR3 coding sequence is TGTGCCAGCAGCTTGGAAGGCAGGGGGGACACTGAAGCTTTCTTT. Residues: CASSLEGRGDTEAFF.

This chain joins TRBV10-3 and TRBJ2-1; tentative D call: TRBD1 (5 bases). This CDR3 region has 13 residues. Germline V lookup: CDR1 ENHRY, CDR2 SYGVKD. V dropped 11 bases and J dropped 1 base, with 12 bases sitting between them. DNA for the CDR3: TGTGCCTCCAGGGTGGCGTCCTACAATGAGCAGTTCTTC. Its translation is CASRVASYNEQFF.

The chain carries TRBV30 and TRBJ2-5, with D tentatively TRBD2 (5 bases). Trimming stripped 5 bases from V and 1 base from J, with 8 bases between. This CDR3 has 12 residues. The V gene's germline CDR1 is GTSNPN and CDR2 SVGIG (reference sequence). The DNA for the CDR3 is TGTGCCTGGGCGGGCGGCCAAGAGACCCAGTACTTC. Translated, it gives CAWAGGQETQYF.

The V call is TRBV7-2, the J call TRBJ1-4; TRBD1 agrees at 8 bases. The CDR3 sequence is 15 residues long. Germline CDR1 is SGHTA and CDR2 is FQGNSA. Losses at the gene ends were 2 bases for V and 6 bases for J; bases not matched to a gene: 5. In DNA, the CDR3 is TGTGCCAGCAGCTTAATGACAGGGGTGGATGAAAAACTGTTTTTT. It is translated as CASSLMTGVDEKLFF. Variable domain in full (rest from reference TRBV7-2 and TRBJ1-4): GAGVSQSPSNKVTEKGKDVELRCDPISGHTALYWYRQSLGQGLEFLIYFQGNSAPDKSGLPSDRFSAERTGGSVSTLTIQRTQQEDSAVYLCASSLMTGVDEKLFFGSGTQLSVL.

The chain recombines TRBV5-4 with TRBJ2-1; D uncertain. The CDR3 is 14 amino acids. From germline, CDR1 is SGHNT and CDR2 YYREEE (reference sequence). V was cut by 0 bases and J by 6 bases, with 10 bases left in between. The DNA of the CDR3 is TGTGCCAGCAGCTTGGCAAACCCCGGCAATGAGCAGTTCTTC. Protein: CASSLANPGNEQFF. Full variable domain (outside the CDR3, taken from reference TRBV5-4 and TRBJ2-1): ETGVTQSPTHLIKTRGQQVTLRCSSQSGHNTVSWYQQALGQGPQFIFQYYREEENGRGNFPPRFSGLQFPNYSSELNVNALELDDSALYLCASSLANPGNEQFFGPGTRLTVL.

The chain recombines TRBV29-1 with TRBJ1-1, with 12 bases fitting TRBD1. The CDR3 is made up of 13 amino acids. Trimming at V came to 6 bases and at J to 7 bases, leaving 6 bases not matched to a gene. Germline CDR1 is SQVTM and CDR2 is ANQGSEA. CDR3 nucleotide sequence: TGCAGCGTCGCCGGGACAGGGGGCTTTGAAGCTTTCTTT. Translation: CSVAGTGGFEAFF.

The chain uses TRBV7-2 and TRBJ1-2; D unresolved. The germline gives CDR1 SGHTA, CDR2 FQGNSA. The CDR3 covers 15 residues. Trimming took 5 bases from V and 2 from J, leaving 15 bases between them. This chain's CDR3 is CASSQSLAPNYGYTF. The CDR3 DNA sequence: TGTGCCAGCAGCCAATCCCTCGCGCCCAACTATGGCTACACCTTC.

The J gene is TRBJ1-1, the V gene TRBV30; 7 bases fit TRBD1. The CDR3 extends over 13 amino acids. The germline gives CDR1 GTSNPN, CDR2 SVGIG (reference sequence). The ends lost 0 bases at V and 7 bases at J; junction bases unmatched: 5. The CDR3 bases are TGTGCCTGGAGTGTAAACAGGGGAGGTGAAGCTTTCTTT. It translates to CAWSVNRGGEAFF.

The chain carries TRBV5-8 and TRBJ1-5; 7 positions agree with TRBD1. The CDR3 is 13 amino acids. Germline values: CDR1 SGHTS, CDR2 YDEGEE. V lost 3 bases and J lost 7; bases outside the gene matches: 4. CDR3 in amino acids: CASSYGTDQPQHF. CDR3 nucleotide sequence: TGTGCCAGCAGCTACGGGACAGACCAGCCCCAGCATTTT.